This TCR beta chain was captured by sequencing in a study of Graves' ophthalmopathy and Graves' hyperthyroidism. General study results and limits: Among expanded thyroid clonotypes above 0.001 frequency, most also occurred in blood.

At least ten counts were recorded for this clonotype. As yet, its antigen is unknown. V was clipped by 0 bases and J by 6 bases; unmatched bases: 7. The CDR3 has 15 amino acids. Germline CDR1 DFQATT, CDR2 SNEGSKA (reference sequence). Researchers took RNA transcripts and amplified TCR beta CDR3 regions from them. Investigators did first-round RT-PCR with HTBI primers, then second-round multiplex PCR. TCRdb used MiXCR to reprocess the multiplex PCR reads, holding one entry per CDR3 protein. The sample records a few hundred thousand distinct CDR3 sequences, roughly a sixth being singletons. This sequence was found in an adult woman with stable Graves' hyperthyroidism. This chain connects TRBV20-1 to TRBJ1-2; 10 bases are a match to TRBD1. Material for sequencing was peripheral blood. The CDR3 DNA is TGCAGTGCTAGAGAGGGGACAGGGGTGTGGGATGGCTACACCTTC. Translation: CSAREGTGVWDGYTF.